These T cell receptor beta chains were read from a single sample in a study of shared clonotypes between healthy human individuals. The method was immunoSEQ multiplex PCR; TCRdb's version includes in-frame clones alone and lacks a portion of them. The table shows millions of clones, with roughly 95% occurring only once. Sequencing was done on a sample of naive CD8+ T cells sorted from blood. Every receptor here comes from a man younger than 35 in good health. CDR3s include the opening cysteine and the closing phenylalanine or tryptophan. The D gene is left open where the match is weak.

D gene	V gene	J gene	CDR3 protein	CDR3 DNA
NA	TRBV13	TRBJ1-5	CASSLSGGGQPQHF	TGTGCCAGCAGCTTATCGGGGGGAGGTCAGCCCCAGCATTTT
NA	TRBV25-1	TRBJ2-7	CASSGQAYEQYF	TGTGCCAGCAGTGGACAGGCCTACGAGCAGTACTTC
NA	TRBV5-6	TRBJ2-1	CASSQTGAEFF	TGTGCCAGCAGCCAAACGGGGGCCGAATTCTTC
TRBD1	TRBV7-9	TRBJ1-5	CASSSQGAGNQPQHF	TGTGCCAGCAGCTCTCAGGGGGCAGGCAATCAGCCCCAGCATTTT
TRBD1	TRBV5-6	TRBJ2-5	CASSKRTGGRETQYF	TGTGCCAGCAGCAAGAGGACAGGGGGGAGGGAGACCCAGTACTTC
NA	TRBV7-8	TRBJ2-7	CASRPGGEYEQYF	TGTGCCAGCAGGCCAGGAGGGGAATACGAGCAGTACTTC
NA	TRBV7-2	TRBJ2-7	CASSLGGTYEQYF	TGTGCCAGCAGCTTAGGGGGCACCTACGAGCAGTACTTC
NA	TRBV9	TRBJ2-3	CASSVGGRDTDTQYF	TGTGCCAGCAGCGTAGGGGGACGAGACACAGATACGCAGTATTTT
NA	TRBV5-1	TRBJ2-1	CASSLEQGEQFF	TGCGCCAGCAGCTTGGAGCAAGGCGAGCAGTTCTTC
NA	TRBV30	TRBJ2-2	CAVDRKTGELFF	TGTGCCGTAGACAGGAAAACCGGGGAGCTGTTTTTT
TRBD2	TRBV11-2	TRBJ2-7	CASSLEGGLAGGGYEQYF	TGTGCCAGCAGCTTAGAAGGAGGTCTAGCGGGAGGAGGATACGAGCAGTACTTC
TRBD1	TRBV11-2	TRBJ2-7	CASSSVTGLTSYEQYF	TGTGCCAGCAGTTCGGTGACAGGGTTAACTTCCTACGAGCAGTACTTC
NA	TRBV4-1	TRBJ2-7	CASSHRTAEYEQYF	TGCGCCAGCAGCCACCGGACAGCCGAGTACGAGCAGTACTTC
NA	TRBV11-2	TRBJ1-1	CASSLGWGTEAFF	TGTGCCAGCAGCTTAGGTTGGGGAACTGAAGCTTTCTTT